This TCR beta chain was profiled in a study of shared clonotypes between healthy human individuals. Study outcomes and limitations: Shared across a few donors were roughly 4.8% of the naive CD4 clonotypes.

This CDR3 region has 14 residues. CDR1 SGDLS and CDR2 YYNGEE come from the germline V gene. The germline V and J ends were trimmed by 3 bases and 5 bases, with 11 bases remaining between them. Repertoires were generated with immunoSEQ multiplex PCR, while TCRdb's copy carries only in-frame clones and drops some. Altogether about 2.4 million clones are present, 93% being singletons, with the ten largest covering more than 0.35%. Worth noting for this clone: Antigen: not known.

This receptor was obtained from a man aged 18 to 30 in good health. Some clones in this sample may be carry-over from other donors' samples. The gene calls are TRBV9 and TRBJ1-4; tentative D call: TRBD1 (6 bases). The source material was naive CD4+ T cells from PBMCs. The subset is: CD45RA+ positively selected. CDR3 sequence: CASSAGTLNEKLFF. DNA of the CDR3: TGTGCCAGCAGCGCCGGGACACTGAATGAAAAACTGTTTTTT.